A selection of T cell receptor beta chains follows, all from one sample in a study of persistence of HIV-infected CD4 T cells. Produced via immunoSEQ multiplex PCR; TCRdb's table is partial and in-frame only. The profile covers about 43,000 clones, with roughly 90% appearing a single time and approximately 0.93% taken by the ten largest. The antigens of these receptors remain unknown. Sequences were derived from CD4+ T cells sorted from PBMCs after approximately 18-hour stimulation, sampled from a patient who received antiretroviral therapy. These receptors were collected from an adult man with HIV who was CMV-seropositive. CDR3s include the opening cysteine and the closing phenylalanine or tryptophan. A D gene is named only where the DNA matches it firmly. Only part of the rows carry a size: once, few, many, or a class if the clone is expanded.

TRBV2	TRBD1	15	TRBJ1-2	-	CASRKDGTGNYDYTF	TGTGCCAGCAGGAAAGACGGGACAGGGAATTATGACTACACCTTC
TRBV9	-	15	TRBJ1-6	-	CASSVESSYNSPLHF	TGTGCCAGCAGCGTAGAGAGCTCCTATAATTCACCCCTCCACTTT
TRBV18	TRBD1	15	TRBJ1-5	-	CASSSDRVATQPQHF	TGTGCCAGCTCATCAGACAGGGTGGCCACTCAGCCCCAGCATTTT
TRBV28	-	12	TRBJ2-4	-	CASSPRRTIQYF	TGTGCCAGCAGTCCGCGACGGACCATTCAGTACTTC
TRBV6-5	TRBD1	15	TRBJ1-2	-	CASSYSWTGRAGYTF	TGTGCCAGCAGTTACTCGTGGACAGGGAGAGCTGGCTACACCTTC
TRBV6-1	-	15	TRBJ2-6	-	CASSEGGAGANVLTF	TGTGCCAGCAGTGAAGGAGGGGCTGGGGCCAACGTCCTGACTTTC
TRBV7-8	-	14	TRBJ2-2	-	CASSLEAGIGELFF	TGTGCCAGCAGCTTAGAGGCAGGGATCGGGGAGCTGTTTTTT
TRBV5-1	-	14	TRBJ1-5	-	CASSLGARGQPQHF	TGCGCCAGCAGCTTGGGTGCCCGGGGTCAGCCCCAGCATTTT
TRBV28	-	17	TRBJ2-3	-	CASSIPLAVRGTDTQYF	TGTGCCAGCAGTATACCCTTAGCGGTCCGGGGCACAGATACGCAGTATTTT
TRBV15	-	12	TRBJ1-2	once	CATSYGQGGYTF	TGTGCCACCAGCTATGGGCAGGGAGGCTACACCTTC
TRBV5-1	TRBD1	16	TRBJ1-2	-	CASSLNSGGQGYGYTF	TGCGCCAGCAGCTTGAATTCGGGGGGACAGGGCTACGGCTACACCTTC
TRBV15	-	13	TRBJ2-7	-	CATSRGSSYEQYF	TGTGCCACCAGCAGGGGTAGCTCCTACGAGCAGTACTTC
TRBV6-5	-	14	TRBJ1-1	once	CASTFTGANTEAFF	TGTGCCAGCACCTTTACTGGGGCGAACACTGAAGCTTTCTTT
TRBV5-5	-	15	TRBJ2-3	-	CASSLITVGTDTQYF	TGTGCCAGCAGCTTGATTACCGTGGGCACAGATACGCAGTATTTT
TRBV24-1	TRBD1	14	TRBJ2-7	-	CATSDPDRGHEQYF	TGTGCCACCAGTGACCCGGACAGGGGCCACGAGCAGTACTTC